Listed here are 5 T cell receptor beta chains from one sample, sequenced in a study of control samples from healthy donors and cancer patients. Assay used: immunoSEQ multiplex PCR; TCRdb lists only in-frame clones, some missing. The sample includes 25,000 to 35,000 clones, about 87% of them seen just once. Material for sequencing was PBMCs. The receptors shown here come from a woman aged 35 to 49 with lung cancer.

DNA of the CDR3: TGTGCCAGCAGCCGCGACAGGGGGACGACAATTGGGAACACCGGGGAGCTGTTTTTT. Its translation: CASSRDRGTTIGNTGELFF. The gene calls are TRBV3-1 (or the pseudogene TRBV3-2) and TRBJ2-2; 9 positions match TRBD1. The V and J ends lost 4 bases and 1 base, in that order; junction bases with no gene match: 13. Germline CDR1 and CDR2: LGHDT and YNNKEL (reference sequence). This CDR3 contains 19 residues.

The chain combines TRBV29-1 with TRBJ1-2; D not certain. The CDR3 has 12 amino acids. Germline values: CDR1 SQVTM, CDR2 ANQGSEA. V gave up 7 bases and J gave up 7 bases, with 16 bases separating them. The DNA for the CDR3 is TGCAGCGCTCAGACCGAGGAGGGTGGCTACACCTTC. Translated, it gives CSAQTEEGGYTF.

The chain combines TRBV19 with TRBJ1-3, with D possibly TRBD1 on 6 matching bases. Per germline, CDR1 LNHDA and CDR2 SQIVND (reference sequence). V was pared by 5 bases and J by 4 bases, with 18 bases between. The CDR3 covers 16 residues. The CDR3 reads CASSERTVHPGNTIYF. CDR3 DNA sequence: TGTGCCAGTAGTGAAAGGACAGTTCATCCCGGAAACACCATATATTTT.

The chain couples TRBV3-1 (or the pseudogene TRBV3-2) to TRBJ2-7; perhaps TRBD2 as D (5 bases). V was shortened by 4 bases and J by 4 bases, with 20 bases between the two germline ends. The CDR3 runs to 16 residues. In germline, CDR1 is LGHDT, CDR2 YNNKEL (reference sequence). CDR3 sequence (DNA): TGTGCCAGCAGCCCGATAGGCGGGTTTACATTGTACGAGCAGTACTTC. It yields the protein CASSPIGGFTLYEQYF.

The chain links TRBV12-3 or TRBV12-4 to TRBJ1-6; no firm D call. Deletions cut 0 bases from V and 7 bases from J, with 4 bases between. This CDR3 spans 13 amino acids. The CDR3 nucleotides read TGTGCCAGCAGTTTAGCGGGCAATTCACCCCTCCACTTT. Amino acid sequence: CASSLAGNSPLHF.